This TCR beta chain was observed in a study of T cell changes during pregnancy in multiple sclerosis. This table comes from immunoSEQ multiplex PCR, and its TCRdb copy is limited to in-frame clones, with some not included. The data contain just under 80,000 clones, 85% to 95% of them seen just once; the ten biggest clones take up approximately 0.99%. This CDR3 has 12 amino acids. Germline CDR1 is SQVTM and CDR2 is ANQGSEA. V shed 7 bases, J shed 3 bases, and the junction held 6 bases outside the gene matches. The material sequenced was peripheral blood, taken in the first trimester of pregnancy. The chain has TRBV29-1 and TRBJ2-7, with 7 bases aligning to TRBD2. The TCR originated in a female donor with multiple sclerosis, enrolled in a pregnancy study. CDR3 amino acids: CSALGGVYEQYF. The CDR3 coding sequence is TGCAGCGCCCTGGGAGGGGTCTACGAGCAGTACTTC.